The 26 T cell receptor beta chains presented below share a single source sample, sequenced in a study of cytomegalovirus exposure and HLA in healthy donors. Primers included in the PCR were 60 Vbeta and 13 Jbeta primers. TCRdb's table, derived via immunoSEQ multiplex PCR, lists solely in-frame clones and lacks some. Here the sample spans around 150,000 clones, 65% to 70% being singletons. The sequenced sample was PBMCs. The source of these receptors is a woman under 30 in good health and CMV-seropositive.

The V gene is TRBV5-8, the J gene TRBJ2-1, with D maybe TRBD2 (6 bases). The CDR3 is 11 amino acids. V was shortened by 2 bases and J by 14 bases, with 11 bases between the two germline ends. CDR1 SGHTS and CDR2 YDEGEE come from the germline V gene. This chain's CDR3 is CASSLLREEFF. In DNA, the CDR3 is TGTGCCAGCAGCTTACTGCGGGAAGAGTTCTTC.

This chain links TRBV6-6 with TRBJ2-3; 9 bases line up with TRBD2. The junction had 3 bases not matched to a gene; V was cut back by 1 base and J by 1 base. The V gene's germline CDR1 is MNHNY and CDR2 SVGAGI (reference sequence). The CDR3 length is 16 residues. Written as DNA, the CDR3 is TGTGCCAGCAGTTACTTGTTAGCGGGAGGCACAGATACGCAGTATTTT. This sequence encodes CASSYLLAGGTDTQYF.

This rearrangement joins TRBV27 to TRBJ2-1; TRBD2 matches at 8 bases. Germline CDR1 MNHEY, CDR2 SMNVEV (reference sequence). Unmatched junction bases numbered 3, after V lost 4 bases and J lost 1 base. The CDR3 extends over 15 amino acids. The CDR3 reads CASSSLAASYNEQFF. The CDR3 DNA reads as TGTGCCAGCAGTTCACTAGCGGCGTCCTACAATGAGCAGTTCTTC.

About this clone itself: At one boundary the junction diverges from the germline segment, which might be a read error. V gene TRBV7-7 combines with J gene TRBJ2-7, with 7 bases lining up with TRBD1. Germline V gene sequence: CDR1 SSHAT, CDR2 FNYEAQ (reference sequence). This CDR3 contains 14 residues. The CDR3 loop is CASSLGQGVGEQYF. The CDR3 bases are TGTGCTAGCAGCTTGGGGCAGGGGGTCGGGGAGCAGTACTTC. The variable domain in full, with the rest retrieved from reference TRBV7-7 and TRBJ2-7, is GAGVSQSPRYKVTKRGQDVTLRCDPISSHATLYWYQQALGQGPEFLTYFNYEAQPDKSGLPSDRFSAERPEGSISTLTIQRTEQRDSAMYRCASSLGQGVGEQYFGPGTRLTVT.

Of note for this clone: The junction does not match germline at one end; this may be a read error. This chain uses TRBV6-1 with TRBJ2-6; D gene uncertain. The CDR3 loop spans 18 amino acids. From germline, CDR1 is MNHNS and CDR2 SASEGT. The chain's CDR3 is CASREGMLRVSGANVLTF. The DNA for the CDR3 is TGTGCCAGCAGAGAAGGAATGCTGAGAGTCTCTGGGGCCAACGTCCTGACTTTC.

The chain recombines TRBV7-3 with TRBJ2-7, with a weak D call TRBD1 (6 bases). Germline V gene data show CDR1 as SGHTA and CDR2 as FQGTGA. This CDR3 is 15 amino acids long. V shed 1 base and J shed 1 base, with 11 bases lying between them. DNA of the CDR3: TGTGCCAGCAGCTTAAGAGGCAGGGGATCCTACGAGCAGTACTTC. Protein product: CASSLRGRGSYEQYF.

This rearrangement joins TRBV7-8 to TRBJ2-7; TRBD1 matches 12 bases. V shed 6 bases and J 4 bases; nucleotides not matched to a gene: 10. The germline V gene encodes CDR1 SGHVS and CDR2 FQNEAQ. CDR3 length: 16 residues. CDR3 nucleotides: TGTGCCAGCAGGGAGAAGGGGACAGGGGGCGCATACGAGCAGTACTTC. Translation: CASREKGTGGAYEQYF.

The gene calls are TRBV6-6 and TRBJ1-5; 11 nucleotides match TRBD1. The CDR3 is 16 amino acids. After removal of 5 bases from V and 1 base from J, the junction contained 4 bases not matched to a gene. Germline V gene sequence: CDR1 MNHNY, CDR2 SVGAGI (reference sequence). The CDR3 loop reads CASSPGQGVSNQPQHF. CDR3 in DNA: TGTGCCAGCAGTCCGGGACAGGGGGTAAGCAATCAGCCCCAGCATTTT.

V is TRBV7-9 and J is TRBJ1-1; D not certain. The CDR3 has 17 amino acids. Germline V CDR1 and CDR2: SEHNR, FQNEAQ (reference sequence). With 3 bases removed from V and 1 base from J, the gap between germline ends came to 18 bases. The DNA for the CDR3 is TGTGCCAGCAGCTTTCAACCCCCACTACCGGGGAACACTGAAGCTTTCTTT. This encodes CASSFQPPLPGNTEAFF. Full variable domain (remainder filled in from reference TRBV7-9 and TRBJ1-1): DTGVSQNPRHKITKRGQNVTFRCDPISEHNRLYWYRQTLGQGPEFLTYFQNEAQLEKSRLLSDRFSAERPKGSFSTLEIQRTEQGDSAMYLCASSFQPPLPGNTEAFFGQGTRLTVV.

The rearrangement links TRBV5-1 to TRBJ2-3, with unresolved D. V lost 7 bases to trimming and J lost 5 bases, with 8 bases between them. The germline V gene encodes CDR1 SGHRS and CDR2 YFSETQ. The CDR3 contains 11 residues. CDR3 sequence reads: CASRDLDTQYF. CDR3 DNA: TGCGCCAGCCGCGACTTAGATACGCAGTATTTT. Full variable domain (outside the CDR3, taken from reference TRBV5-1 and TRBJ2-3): KAGVTQTPRYLIKTRGQQVTLSCSPISGHRSVSWYQQTPGQGLQFLFEYFSETQRNKGNFPGRFSGRQFSNSRSEMNVSTLELGDSALYLCASRDLDTQYFGPGTRLTVL.

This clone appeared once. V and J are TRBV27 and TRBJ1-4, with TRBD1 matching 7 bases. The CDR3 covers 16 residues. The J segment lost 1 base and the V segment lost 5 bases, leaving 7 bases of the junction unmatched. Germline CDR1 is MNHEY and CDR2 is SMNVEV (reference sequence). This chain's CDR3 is CASSRGTAVTNEKLFF. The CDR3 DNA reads TGTGCCAGCAGTCGAGGGACAGCTGTAACTAATGAAAAACTGTTTTTT.

The CDR3 nucleotides read TGTGCCAGCAGTTACTCGATGGTCTACCAAATCGATGGCTACACCTTC. Its protein product is CASSYSMVYQIDGYTF. The chain links TRBV6-5 to TRBJ1-2, with D unresolved. The V gene lost 0 bases and the J gene lost 6 bases, with 17 bases spanning the gap. The CDR3 is 16 residues long. CDR1 and CDR2 (germline): MNHEY, SVGAGI.

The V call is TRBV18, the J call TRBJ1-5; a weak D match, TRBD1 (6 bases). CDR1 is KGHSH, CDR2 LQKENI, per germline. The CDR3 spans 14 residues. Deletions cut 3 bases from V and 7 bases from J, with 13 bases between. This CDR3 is CASSPRRGDQPQHF. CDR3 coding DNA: TGTGCCAGCTCACCCCGCAGGGGAGACCAGCCCCAGCATTTT. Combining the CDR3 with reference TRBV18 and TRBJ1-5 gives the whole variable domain NAGVMQNPRHLVRRRGQEARLRCSPMKGHSHVYWYRQLPEEGLKFMVYLQKENIIDESGMPKERFSAEFPKEGPSILRIQQVVRGDSAAYFCASSPRRGDQPQHFGDGTRLSIL.

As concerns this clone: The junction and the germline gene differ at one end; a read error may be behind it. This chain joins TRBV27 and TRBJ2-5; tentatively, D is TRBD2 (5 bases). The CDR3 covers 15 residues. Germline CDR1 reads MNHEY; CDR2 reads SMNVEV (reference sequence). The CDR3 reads CASRLSGNPIETQYF. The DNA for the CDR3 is TGTGCCAGCAGATTATCCGGGAACCCAATAGAGACCCAGTACTTC.

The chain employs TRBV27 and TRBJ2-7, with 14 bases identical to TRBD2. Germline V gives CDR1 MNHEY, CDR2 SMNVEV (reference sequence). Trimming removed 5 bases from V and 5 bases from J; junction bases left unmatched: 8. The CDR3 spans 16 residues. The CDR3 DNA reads TGTGCCAGCAGTGGACTAGCGGGAGGTAAAAACAACGAGCAGTACTTC. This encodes CASSGLAGGKNNEQYF.

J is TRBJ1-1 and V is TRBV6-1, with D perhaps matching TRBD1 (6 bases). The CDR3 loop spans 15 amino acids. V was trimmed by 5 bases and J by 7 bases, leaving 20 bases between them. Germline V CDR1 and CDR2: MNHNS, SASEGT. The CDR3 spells CASSRDIQGFLEAFF. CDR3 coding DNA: TGTGCCAGCAGTAGGGACATTCAGGGATTTCTTGAAGCTTTCTTT.

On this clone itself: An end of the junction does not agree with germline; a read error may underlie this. The chain's CDR3 is CASSLGGGGAETQYF. CDR3 coding DNA: TGTGCTAGCAGCTTAGGTGGGGGCGGTGCGGAGACCCAGTACTTC. The genes are TRBV7-7 and TRBJ2-5, with D tentatively TRBD1 (6 bases). The CDR3 loop spans 15 amino acids. Germline CDR1 SSHAT, CDR2 FNYEAQ (reference sequence).

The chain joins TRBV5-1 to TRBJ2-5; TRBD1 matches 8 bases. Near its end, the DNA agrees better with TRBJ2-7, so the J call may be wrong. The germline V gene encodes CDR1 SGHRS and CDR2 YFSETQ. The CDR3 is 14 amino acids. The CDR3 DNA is TGCGCCAGCAGCGGGGGGACAGGACAATTCGAGCAGTACTTC. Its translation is CASSGGTGQFEQYF.

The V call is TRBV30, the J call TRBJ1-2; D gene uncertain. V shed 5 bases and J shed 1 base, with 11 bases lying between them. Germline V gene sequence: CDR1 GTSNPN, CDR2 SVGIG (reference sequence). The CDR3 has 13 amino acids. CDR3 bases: TGTGCCTGGGCGCGGGGTCTTAACTATGGCTACACCTTC. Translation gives CAWARGLNYGYTF.

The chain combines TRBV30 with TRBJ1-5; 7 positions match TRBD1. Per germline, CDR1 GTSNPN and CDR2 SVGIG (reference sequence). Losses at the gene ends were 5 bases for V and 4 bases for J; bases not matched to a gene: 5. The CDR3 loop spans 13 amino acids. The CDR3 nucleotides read TGTGCCTGGGGGGACAGAAGTAATCAGCCCCAGCATTTT. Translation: CAWGDRSNQPQHF.

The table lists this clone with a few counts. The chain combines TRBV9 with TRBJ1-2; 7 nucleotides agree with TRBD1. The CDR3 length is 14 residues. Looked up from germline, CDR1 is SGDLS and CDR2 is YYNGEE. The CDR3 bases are TGTGCTACCACCGCGAAGGACAGGCCCTATGGCTACACCTTC. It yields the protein CATTAKDRPYGYTF.

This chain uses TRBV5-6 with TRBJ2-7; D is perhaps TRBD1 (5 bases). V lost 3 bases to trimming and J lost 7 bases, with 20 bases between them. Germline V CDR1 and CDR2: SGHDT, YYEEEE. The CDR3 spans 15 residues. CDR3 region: CASSSEWGEFGEQYF. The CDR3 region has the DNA TGTGCCAGCAGCTCTGAGTGGGGCGAATTTGGGGAGCAGTACTTC. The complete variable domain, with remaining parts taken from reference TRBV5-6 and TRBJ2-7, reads DAGVTQSPTHLIKTRGQQVTLRCSPKSGHDTVSWYQQALGQGPQFIFQYYEEEERQRGNFPDRFSGHQFPNYSSELNVNALLLGDSALYLCASSSEWGEFGEQYFGPGTRLTVT.

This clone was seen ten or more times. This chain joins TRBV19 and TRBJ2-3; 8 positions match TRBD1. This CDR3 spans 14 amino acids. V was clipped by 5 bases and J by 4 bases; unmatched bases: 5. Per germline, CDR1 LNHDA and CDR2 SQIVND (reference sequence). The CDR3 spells CASSYGTGPDTQYF. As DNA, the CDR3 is TGTGCCAGTAGTTACGGGACAGGACCAGATACGCAGTATTTT.

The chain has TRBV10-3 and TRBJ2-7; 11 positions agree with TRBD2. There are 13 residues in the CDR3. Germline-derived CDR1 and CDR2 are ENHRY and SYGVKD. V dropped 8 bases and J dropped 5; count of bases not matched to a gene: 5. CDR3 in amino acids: CAIQGTSGNEQYF. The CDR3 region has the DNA TGTGCCATCCAAGGGACTAGCGGTAACGAGCAGTACTTC.

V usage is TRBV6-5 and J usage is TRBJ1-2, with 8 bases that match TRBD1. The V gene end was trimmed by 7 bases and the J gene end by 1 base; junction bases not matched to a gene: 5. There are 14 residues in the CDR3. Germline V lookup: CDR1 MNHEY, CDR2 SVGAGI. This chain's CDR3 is CASIDTGGNYGYTF. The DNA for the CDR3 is TGTGCCAGCATCGATACAGGGGGTAACTATGGCTACACCTTC.

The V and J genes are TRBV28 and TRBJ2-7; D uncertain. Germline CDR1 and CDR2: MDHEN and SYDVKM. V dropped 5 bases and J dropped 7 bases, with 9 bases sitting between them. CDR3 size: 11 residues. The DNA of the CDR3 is TGTGCCAGCAGTCAAGCGCGAGAGCAGTACTTC. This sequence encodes CASSQAREQYF.